Shown below are 18 T cell receptor beta chains from a single sample sequenced in a study of cytomegalovirus exposure and HLA in healthy donors. PCR involved 60 Vbeta and 13 Jbeta primers. Method: immunoSEQ multiplex PCR; TCRdb's copy keeps in-frame clones and lacks some. The data hold around 190,000 clones, with around three quarters observed a single time. Sequencing was done on a sample of PBMCs. The source is a woman younger than 45 in good health and CMV-seropositive.

V is TRBV4-2 and J is TRBJ2-7; D perhaps matches TRBD2 (5 bases). The CDR3 loop spans 16 amino acids. V lost 0 bases and J lost 6, with 18 bases in between. Germline V lookup: CDR1 LGHNA, CDR2 YNFKEQ. Written as DNA, the CDR3 is TGTGCCAGCAGCCAAGACCCCGGAGCCATAGCGAGCGAGCAGTACTTC. Its protein product is CASSQDPGAIASEQYF.

The chain is built from TRBV5-1 and TRBJ2-1, with 9 bases lining up with TRBD1. Trimming cost V 1 base and J 5 bases; bases outside gene matches: 4. The CDR3 runs to 15 residues. CDR1 and CDR2 (germline): SGHRS, YFSETQ. The chain's CDR3 is CASSLMGQGNNEQFF. As DNA, the CDR3 is TGCGCCAGCAGCTTGATGGGACAGGGAAACAATGAGCAGTTCTTC.

This sequence joins TRBV4-2 and TRBJ2-7, with a weak D call TRBD1 (5 bases). From germline, CDR1 is LGHNA and CDR2 YNFKEQ. The V and J ends lost 4 bases and 3 bases respectively, with 16 bases between them. This CDR3 is built from 15 residues. CDR3 sequence: CASSPVQESGYEQYF. DNA of the CDR3: TGTGCCAGCAGCCCCGTACAGGAGTCGGGCTACGAGCAGTACTTC.

This clone was counted only a few times. V is TRBV4-2 and J is TRBJ1-6, with 9 bases that match TRBD1. The CDR3 covers 15 residues. V dropped 5 bases and J dropped 8; count of bases not matched to a gene: 7. Germline lookup yields CDR1 LGHNA and CDR2 YNFKEQ. CDR3 in DNA: TGTGCCAGCAGCGAGCCGACAGGGGGGGATTCACCCCTCCACTTT. This codes for CASSEPTGGDSPLHF.

V and J are TRBV6-6 and TRBJ1-1; 9 bases line up with TRBD1. Per germline, CDR1 MNHNY and CDR2 SVGAGI (reference sequence). This CDR3 has 15 amino acids. Germline trimming cut 0 bases from V and 1 base from J; bases unmatched to any gene: 0. The CDR3 here is CASSYSGQGNTEAFF. As DNA, the CDR3 is TGTGCCAGCAGTTACTCGGGACAGGGGAACACTGAAGCTTTCTTT.

This sequence joins TRBV18 and TRBJ2-3; a possible D gene is TRBD2 (6 bases). CDR3 size: 16 residues. V lost 1 base to trimming and J lost 3 bases, with 14 bases between them. The germline V gene encodes CDR1 KGHSH and CDR2 LQKENI. The CDR3 region has the DNA TGTGCCAGCTCACCACTGGTAGCGGTCTGGACAGATACGCAGTATTTT. Its protein product is CASSPLVAVWTDTQYF.

The chain joins TRBV9 to TRBJ2-7; the D gene is possibly TRBD2 (5 bases). There are 16 residues in the CDR3. The germline V and J ends were trimmed by 4 bases and 3 bases, with 20 bases remaining between them. CDR1 is SGDLS, CDR2 YYNGEE, per germline. The CDR3 loop is CASSRTTRVEIYEQYF. The CDR3 nucleotides read TGTGCCAGCAGCCGTACTACTAGGGTAGAGATCTACGAGCAGTACTTC.

The chain uses TRBV5-8 and TRBJ1-1, with 10 bases lining up with TRBD1. Germline values: CDR1 SGHTS, CDR2 YDEGEE. Trimming took 0 bases from V and 11 from J; bases not matched to a gene: 13. The CDR3 sequence is 16 residues long. The CDR3: CASSLGMRQGADQAFF. The CDR3 coding sequence is TGTGCCAGCAGCTTGGGGATGCGACAGGGGGCTGACCAGGCTTTCTTT.

The V and J genes are TRBV11-3 and TRBJ2-2; possible D gene TRBD1, 6 bases. The CDR3 loop spans 15 amino acids. V was clipped by 5 bases and J by 6 bases, with 16 bases between them. Looked up from germline, CDR1 is SGHNT and CDR2 is YENEEA. The CDR3 DNA reads TGTGCCAGCAGCGTCAACAGGGCATGGGCCGGGGAGCTGTTTTTT. Translation gives CASSVNRAWAGELFF. Supplemented by reference TRBV11-3 and TRBJ2-2, the full variable domain reads EAGVVQSPRYKIIEKKQPVAFWCNPISGHNTLYWYLQNLGQGPELLIRYENEEAVDDSQLPKDRFSAERLKGVDSTLKIQPAELGDSAVYLCASSVNRAWAGELFFGEGSRLTVL.

This rearrangement joins TRBV12-5 to TRBJ2-5; D call uncertain. Germline V gene sequence: CDR1 LGHNT, CDR2 FRNRAP. Between the trimmed V and J ends, which lost 5 bases and 5 bases, there was a span of 9 bases. This CDR3 has 12 residues. In nucleotides, the CDR3 is TGTGCTAGTGGTCCCCACAGTGAGACCCAGTACTTC. Its translation: CASGPHSETQYF.

The chain is built from TRBV11-3 and TRBJ2-5; D remains unclear. V was cut by 1 base and J by 2 bases, with 8 bases left in between. This CDR3 has 14 residues. Germline values: CDR1 SGHNT, CDR2 YENEEA. The CDR3 region is CASSLVTAQETQYF. The CDR3 nucleotides are TGTGCCAGCAGCTTAGTAACAGCACAAGAGACCCAGTACTTC.

The chain uses TRBV7-9 and TRBJ2-7, with 11 bases that match TRBD2. The germline gives CDR1 SEHNR, CDR2 FQNEAQ (reference sequence). The CDR3 loop spans 15 amino acids. V lost 3 bases, J lost 4 bases, and 5 bases stayed unmatched. The CDR3 region is CASSFRTSGLYEQYF. The CDR3, as DNA: TGTGCCAGCAGCTTCCGGACTAGCGGGTTGTACGAGCAGTACTTC.

For the CDR3, the DNA is TGTGCCACCAGCAGAGATATCGGGTGGGGCTACACCTTC. It is translated as CATSRDIGWGYTF. The chain is built from TRBV15 and TRBJ1-2; D unclear. CDR3 length: 13 amino acids. CDR1 and CDR2 (germline): LNHNV, YYDKDF (reference sequence). The ends were cut back, 0 bases at V and 8 bases at J, with 10 bases in the middle.

The chain recombines TRBV4-3 with TRBJ2-3; 11 bases are shared with TRBD2. The CDR3 sequence is 16 residues long. CDR1 and CDR2 from the germline V gene are LGHNA and YSLEER. V gave up 0 bases and J gave up 8 bases; unmatched junction bases: 7. The CDR3 spells CASSQDRLAGSVTQYF. CDR3 DNA sequence: TGCGCCAGCAGCCAAGATAGACTAGCGGGGAGCGTTACGCAGTATTTT.

This clone has a single count. The rearrangement links TRBV7-9 to TRBJ2-5; 8 bases line up with TRBD1. Germline values: CDR1 SEHNR, CDR2 FQNEAQ (reference sequence). This CDR3 comprises 13 residues. V gave up 1 base and J gave up 5 bases; unmatched junction bases: 0. CDR3 sequence (DNA): TGTGCCAGCAGCTTAGGGACAGGGGAGACCCAGTACTTC. This translates into CASSLGTGETQYF.

The chain has TRBV7-8 and TRBJ1-1, with TRBD1 matching 7 bases. Losses at the gene ends were 5 bases for V and 8 bases for J; bases not matched to a gene: 5. Germline-derived CDR1 and CDR2 are SGHVS and FQNEAQ. The CDR3 is made up of 12 amino acids. As DNA, the CDR3 is TGTGCCAGCAGCATTAAGGGACAGGAAGCTTTCTTT. This sequence encodes CASSIKGQEAFF.

The chain couples TRBV2 to TRBJ1-5; 8 bases match TRBD1. The CDR3 sequence is 14 residues long. Germline V gives CDR1 SNHLY, CDR2 FYNNEI. Losses at the gene ends were 6 bases for V and 2 bases for J; bases not matched to a gene: 3. In DNA form, the CDR3 reads TGTGCCAGCAGGGAGACAGGGGGCAATCAGCCCCAGCATTTT. Translating gives CASRETGGNQPQHF.

This clone showed up just once. Sequence at one end of the junction differs from germline and may be a read error. The chain uses TRBV4-1 and TRBJ1-1, with no clear D. The CDR3 totals 15 residues. Germline CDR1 is MGHRA and CDR2 is YSYEKL. The CDR3: CASSPAEGGHKEALF. The CDR3 nucleotides are TGCGCCAGCAGCCCAGCAGAAGGCGGGCACAAGGAAGCTCTCTTT.